Shown below are 17 T cell receptor beta chains from a single sample sequenced in a study of CD8+ T cells in alopecia areata. Reverse transcribed after extraction, RNA yielded cDNA as the sequencing template. Libraries were prepared by immunoSEQ multiplex PCR; TCRdb keeps only in-frame clonotypes and omits some of them. The sample shows approximately 170,000 clones, around 56% of them seen only once. The treatment: oral pan-JAK inhibitor, 5-10 mg twice daily. The sequencing used CD4+ T cells sorted from blood, collected at week 4, from a patient treated with tofacitinib. All receptors derive from a human donor with alopecia areata.

The genes are TRBV19 and TRBJ2-1, with D possibly matching TRBD2 (6 bases). The CDR3 length is 15 residues. V was clipped by 5 bases and J by 0 bases, with 11 bases between them. Germline lookup yields CDR1 LNHDA and CDR2 SQIVND (reference sequence). As DNA, the CDR3 is TGTGCCAGTAGTTTGGCGGGAAGCTCCTACAATGAGCAGTTCTTC. It yields the protein CASSLAGSSYNEQFF.

This clone has just a few counts. This sequence joins TRBV29-1 and TRBJ1-3, with TRBD1 as a possible D gene (6 bases). The CDR3 has 14 amino acids. V was clipped by 5 bases and J by 0 bases, with 11 bases between them. Germline CDR1 reads SQVTM; CDR2 reads ANQGSEA. The CDR3 is CSVTDRPSGNTIYF. In nucleotides, the CDR3 is TGCAGCGTTACTGACAGGCCCTCTGGAAACACCATATATTTT.

The rearrangement links TRBV29-1 to TRBJ2-3, with TRBD1 as a possible D gene (5 bases). V dropped 6 bases and J dropped 5 bases, with 18 bases sitting between them. Looked up from germline, CDR1 is SQVTM and CDR2 is ANQGSEA. The CDR3 extends over 14 amino acids. CDR3 residues: CSVTRQSKGDTQYF. The CDR3 nucleotides read TGCAGCGTGACCCGACAGTCGAAAGGAGATACGCAGTATTTT.

The chain recombines TRBV29-1 with TRBJ1-1; D possibly corresponds to TRBD1 (5 bases). Trimming pared 2 bases from V and 2 bases from J, leaving 12 bases between. CDR3 size: 14 residues. Germline lookup yields CDR1 SQVTM and CDR2 ANQGSEA. The CDR3, as DNA: TGCAGCGTTGAAAGGGACTTACTAAACACTGAAGCTTTCTTT. Its translation is CSVERDLLNTEAFF.

V usage is TRBV29-1 and J usage is TRBJ2-5; the match to TRBD1 covers 7 bases. The germline gives CDR1 SQVTM, CDR2 ANQGSEA. CDR3 length: 14 amino acids. Trimming took 6 bases from V and 4 from J; bases not matched to a gene: 11. The DNA for the CDR3 is TGCAGCGTGAGGGACAGAGGAGGCGTAGAGACCCAGTACTTC. This translates into CSVRDRGGVETQYF.

This sequence joins TRBV30 and TRBJ2-2; possible D gene TRBD1, 6 bases. CDR3 size: 15 residues. V lost 3 bases to trimming and J lost 3 bases, with 14 bases between them. The germline V gene has CDR1 GTSNPN and CDR2 SVGIG (reference sequence). The CDR3 DNA sequence: TGTGCCTGGAGAGTGTACAGGGTTGACACCGGGGAGCTGTTTTTT. Protein product: CAWRVYRVDTGELFF. The whole variable domain, remainder taken from reference TRBV30 and TRBJ2-2, is SQTIHQWPATLVQPVGSPLSLECTVEGTSNPNLYWYRQAAGRGLQLLFYSVGIGQISSEVPQNLSASRPQDRQFILSSKKLLLSDSGFYLCAWRVYRVDTGELFFGEGSRLTVL.

The V gene is TRBV7-9, the J gene TRBJ2-7; TRBD1 agrees at 7 bases. The V gene end was trimmed by 7 bases and the J gene end by 5 bases; junction bases not matched to a gene: 8. The CDR3 sequence is 13 residues long. Germline CDR1 is SEHNR and CDR2 is FQNEAQ (reference sequence). The CDR3 spells CASTKGALNEQYF. CDR3 bases: TGTGCCAGCACCAAGGGGGCTTTAAACGAGCAGTACTTC.

The sample holds a few counts of this clone. This chain links TRBV5-1 with TRBJ2-2; D is unclear. Between the trimmed V and J ends, which lost 4 bases and 6 bases, there was a span of 13 bases. This CDR3 is built from 14 residues. Germline V gene lookup returns CDR1 SGHRS and CDR2 YFSETQ. CDR3 sequence: CASSASMEPGELFF. CDR3 bases: TGCGCCAGCAGCGCCTCGATGGAGCCCGGGGAGCTGTTTTTT.

This chain connects TRBV6-5 to TRBJ1-4; D uncertain. V was trimmed by 1 base and J by 3 bases, leaving 12 bases between them. There are 16 residues in the CDR3. CDR1 and CDR2 from the germline V gene are MNHEY and SVGAGI. The CDR3 loop is CASSYLGFSANEKLFF. The CDR3 DNA is TGTGCCAGCAGTTACTTGGGGTTCTCGGCTAATGAAAAACTGTTTTTT.

This clone was seen more than once but under ten times. The chain has TRBV7-8 and TRBJ2-1; D not resolved. Per germline, CDR1 SGHVS and CDR2 FQNEAQ. This CDR3 contains 15 residues. V lost 2 bases, J lost 8 bases, and 16 bases lay in between. CDR3 nucleotide sequence: TGTGCCAGCAGCTTACGGCAGGTCCATGGCGATGAGCAGTTCTTC. This encodes CASSLRQVHGDEQFF.

This chain uses TRBV25-1 with TRBJ1-4; D gene ambiguous. Germline CDR1 reads MGHDK; CDR2 reads SYGVNS. The germline V and J ends were trimmed by 5 bases and 8 bases, with 12 bases remaining between them. The CDR3 spans 13 residues. This CDR3 is CASSSRTAEKLFF. CDR3 nucleotides: TGTGCCAGCAGTAGTAGGACGGCGGAAAAACTGTTTTTT.

A single count supports this clone. The genes are TRBV5-4 and TRBJ1-2; D is unresolved. The CDR3 runs to 13 residues. CDR1 and CDR2 (germline): SGHNT, YYREEE (reference sequence). Trimming took off 5 bases at V and 7 bases at J, with 15 bases between the two ends. CDR3 sequence (DNA): TGTGCCAGCAGGTCTGACCGGGGAGCTGGCTACACCTTC. Translation gives CASRSDRGAGYTF.

The rearrangement joins TRBV6-4 to TRBJ2-2, with D possibly being TRBD1 (6 bases). V dropped 8 bases and J dropped 8 bases, with 15 bases sitting between them. The germline V gene has CDR1 MRHNA and CDR2 SNTAGT. The CDR3 has 13 amino acids. The chain's CDR3 is CASSQGPSGELFF. The CDR3 DNA reads as TGTGCCAGCTCCCAGGGGCCGTCAGGGGAGCTGTTTTTT.

This chain connects TRBV7-2 to TRBJ1-5; D uncertain. V lost 0 bases to trimming and J lost 6 bases, with 6 bases between them. Per germline, CDR1 SGHTA and CDR2 FQGNSA. CDR3 length: 13 amino acids. The CDR3 region has the DNA TGTGCCAGCAGCTTAGCGTCAGGTCAGCCCCAGCATTTT. Translation gives CASSLASGQPQHF.

The genes are TRBV5-1 and TRBJ2-1, with D hard to call. Looked up from germline, CDR1 is SGHRS and CDR2 is YFSETQ. V shed 1 base and J shed 5 bases, with 10 bases lying between them. This CDR3 has 14 residues. CDR3 sequence (DNA): TGCGCCAGCAGCTTGAACAGACCGGACAATGAGCAGTTCTTC. Amino acid sequence: CASSLNRPDNEQFF. Using reference TRBV5-1 and TRBJ2-1 for the parts outside the CDR3, the full variable domain is KAGVTQTPRYLIKTRGQQVTLSCSPISGHRSVSWYQQTPGQGLQFLFEYFSETQRNKGNFPGRFSGRQFSNSRSEMNVSTLELGDSALYLCASSLNRPDNEQFFGPGTRLTVL.

V and J are TRBV7-2 and TRBJ2-7; maybe TRBD2 (6 bases). This CDR3 region has 15 residues. V dropped 5 bases and J dropped 1 base, with 15 bases sitting between them. CDR1 is SGHTA, CDR2 FQGNSA, per germline. CDR3 in DNA: TGTGCCAGCAGCCCCTCCTTCGGAGGGTCCTACGAGCAGTACTTC. It encodes CASSPSFGGSYEQYF.

The V call is TRBV6-1, the J call TRBJ1-5, with 10 positions matching TRBD1. The CDR3 is 14 residues long. The germline V gene has CDR1 MNHNS and CDR2 SASEGT. The junction had 3 bases not matched to a gene; V was cut back by 5 bases and J by 5 bases. This CDR3 is CASSPGQGHQPQHF. CDR3 DNA: TGTGCCAGCAGTCCGGGACAGGGGCATCAGCCCCAGCATTTT.